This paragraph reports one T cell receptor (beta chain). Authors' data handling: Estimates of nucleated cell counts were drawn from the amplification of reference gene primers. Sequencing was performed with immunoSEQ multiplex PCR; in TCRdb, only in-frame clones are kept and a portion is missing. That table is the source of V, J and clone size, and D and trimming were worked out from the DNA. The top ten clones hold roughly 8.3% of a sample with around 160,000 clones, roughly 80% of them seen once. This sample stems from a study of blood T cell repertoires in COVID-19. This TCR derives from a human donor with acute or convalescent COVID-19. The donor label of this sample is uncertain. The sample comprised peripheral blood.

Here the CDR3 reads CASSYSGRGEGGYTF. CDR3 DNA sequence: TGTGCCAGCAGTTACTCGGGCCGCGGGGAGGGTGGCTACACCTTC. V and J are TRBV6-5 and TRBJ1-2; the D is unclear. Germline CDR1 MNHEY, CDR2 SVGAGI. The length of the CDR3 is 15 residues. V was shortened by 0 bases and J by 7 bases, with 15 bases between the two germline ends.